Shown below are 29 T cell receptor beta chains from a single sample sequenced in a study of blood T cell repertoires in COVID-19. Data came from immunoSEQ multiplex PCR; TCRdb stores just in-frame clones and leaves some out. Of 95,000 to 150,000 clones detected, more than 80% appear once; the ten largest clones hold less than 30%. Sequenced: peripheral blood. The source of these receptors is a man aged 65-85 years with active or convalescent COVID-19.

The rearrangement uses TRBV18 and TRBJ1-5; D is possibly TRBD1 (5 bases). CDR3 length: 14 residues. V was cut by 2 bases and J by 5 bases, with 10 bases left in between. Germline V gene lookup returns CDR1 KGHSH and CDR2 LQKENI. CDR3 nucleotides: TGTGCCAGCTCACCAGGGGCAGATGATCAGCCCCAGCATTTT. Its translation: CASSPGADDQPQHF.

The V call is TRBV3-1 (or the pseudogene TRBV3-2), the J call TRBJ1-1; D perhaps matches TRBD1 (6 bases). The V gene's germline CDR1 is LGHDT and CDR2 YNNKEL (reference sequence). The CDR3 is 14 amino acids. The V and J ends lost 4 bases and 2 bases respectively, with 11 bases between them. The CDR3 DNA reads TGTGCCAGCAGCCTCGGACAGCAAAACACTGAAGCTTTCTTT. Amino acid sequence: CASSLGQQNTEAFF.

The rearrangement links TRBV12-3 or TRBV12-4 to TRBJ2-1; weak D call: TRBD1 (6 bases). V was clipped by 5 bases and J by 12 bases, with 11 bases between them. The CDR3 length is 11 residues. CDR3 sequence: CASSMTGGQFF. The CDR3 DNA reads as TGTGCCAGCAGTATGACAGGAGGGCAGTTCTTC.

The CDR3 nucleotides read TGCGCCAGCAGGTCCACGGGGGACAGGGGGGAGACCCAGTACTTC. Protein: CASRSTGDRGETQYF. J is TRBJ2-5 and V is TRBV5-1, with 11 positions matching TRBD1. With 5 bases clipped from V and 5 bases from J, the junction kept 8 bases outside the gene matches. The CDR3 length is 15 residues. Per germline, CDR1 SGHRS and CDR2 YFSETQ.

This sequence joins TRBV28 and TRBJ1-5; D perhaps matches TRBD1 (5 bases). The CDR3 spans 14 residues. The V gene lost 7 bases and the J gene lost 2 bases, with 12 bases spanning the gap. CDR1 is MDHEN and CDR2 is SYDVKM in the germline V gene. CDR3 nucleotide sequence: TGTGCCAGCACCCTTGGCAGGGGCAATCAGCCCCAGCATTTT. Its protein is CASTLGRGNQPQHF.

The chain links TRBV27 to TRBJ1-1; the D gene is possibly TRBD1 (5 bases). V was shortened by 0 bases and J by 2 bases, with 10 bases between the two germline ends. CDR1 and CDR2 from the germline V gene are MNHEY and SMNVEV (reference sequence). The CDR3 totals 15 residues. In nucleotides, the CDR3 is TGTGCCAGCAGTTTATCAGGCGGACATAACACTGAAGCTTTCTTT. Encoded protein: CASSLSGGHNTEAFF.

V and J are TRBV6-5 and TRBJ2-5; D possibly corresponds to TRBD2 (7 bases). The CDR3 is made up of 12 amino acids. Looked up from germline, CDR1 is MNHEY and CDR2 is SVGAGI. V was cut by 8 bases and J by 5 bases, with 12 bases left in between. The CDR3 bases are TGTGCCAGCGGGGGGGCGCGGGAGACCCAGTACTTC. Translating gives CASGGARETQYF.

The sample holds one count of this clone. The chain uses TRBV6-1 and TRBJ2-7; D might be TRBD1 (5 bases). Germline CDR1 is MNHNS and CDR2 is SASEGT. The CDR3 spans 16 residues. Trimming took off 1 base at V and 3 bases at J, with 16 bases between the two ends. CDR3 residues: CASSEVGLVNFYEQYF. The CDR3 nucleotides are TGTGCCAGCAGTGAAGTGGGGCTAGTGAACTTCTACGAGCAGTACTTC.

This clone came up once. The J gene is TRBJ2-2, the V gene TRBV2, with 10 positions matching TRBD2. In germline, CDR1 is SNHLY, CDR2 FYNNEI. J lost 5 bases, V lost 6 bases, and 6 bases had no gene match. The CDR3 has 15 amino acids. The CDR3 here is CASSSQTSGTGELFF. The DNA of the CDR3 is TGTGCCAGCAGCTCCCAGACTAGCGGGACCGGGGAGCTGTTTTTT.

This clone was seen once. V usage is TRBV13 and J usage is TRBJ2-1; TRBD2 agrees at 11 bases. V dropped 5 bases and J dropped 9; count of bases not matched to a gene: 9. This CDR3 has 15 residues. The germline V gene encodes CDR1 PRHDT and CDR2 FYEKMQ (reference sequence). CDR3 amino acids: CASSSGTSGVAEQFF. Here the CDR3 DNA reads TGTGCCAGCAGCAGCGGGACTAGCGGAGTCGCTGAGCAGTTCTTC.

This clone was recorded once. The CDR3 DNA is TGTGCCAGCAGCCTAGGCGGGGATTTAGCCAAAAACATTCAGTACTTC. Its protein product is CASSLGGDLAKNIQYF. The V and J genes are TRBV5-4 and TRBJ2-4; a weak D match, TRBD2 (6 bases). The CDR3 consists of 16 residues. V dropped 4 bases and J dropped 0 bases, with 14 bases sitting between them. In germline, CDR1 is SGHNT, CDR2 YYREEE (reference sequence).

The rearrangement uses TRBV9 and TRBJ1-3; D uncertain. This CDR3 is 14 amino acids long. Trimming pared 4 bases from V and 7 bases from J, leaving 15 bases between. Germline CDR1 reads SGDLS; CDR2 reads YYNGEE. CDR3 DNA: TGTGCCAGCAGCCCTAGTGGAGTGTGGAACACCATATATTTT. Translation: CASSPSGVWNTIYF.

In DNA form, the CDR3 reads TGTGCCAGCAGCCCCGGGGTAGTAGCCGGGGAGCTGTTTTTT. Translating it yields CASSPGVVAGELFF. The rearrangement uses TRBV9 and TRBJ2-2, with D possibly matching TRBD2 (5 bases). Germline CDR1 reads SGDLS; CDR2 reads YYNGEE. The CDR3 is 14 residues long. Trimming took off 4 bases at V and 6 bases at J, with 13 bases between the two ends.

This clone was picked up one time. The V gene is TRBV6-5, the J gene TRBJ1-1, with TRBD1 as a possible D gene (5 bases). From germline, CDR1 is MNHEY and CDR2 SVGAGI. V was trimmed by 5 bases and J by 4 bases, leaving 17 bases between them. The CDR3 runs 15 residues. CDR3 region: CASSLSGGSTTEAFF. The CDR3 nucleotides read TGTGCCAGCAGTCTTAGCGGGGGTTCGACCACTGAAGCTTTCTTT.

The chain has TRBV18 and TRBJ1-2; 8 bases fit TRBD1. The germline CDR1 and CDR2 sequences are KGHSH and LQKENI. V gave up 3 bases and J gave up 8 bases; unmatched junction bases: 5. The CDR3 totals 13 residues. CDR3 in amino acids: CASSPDRAGGYTF. The DNA of the CDR3 is TGTGCCAGCTCACCGGACAGGGCGGGAGGCTACACCTTC.

The chain carries TRBV7-8 and TRBJ2-3, with TRBD2 matching over 10 bases. V shed 5 bases, J shed 4 bases, and the junction held 9 bases outside the gene matches. From germline, CDR1 is SGHVS and CDR2 FQNEAQ. CDR3 length equals 16 residues. The CDR3 DNA follows: TGTGCCAGCAGCCCCTGGACTAGCGGAGGGGCAGATACGCAGTATTTT. Translated, it gives CASSPWTSGGADTQYF.

V usage is TRBV6-1 and J usage is TRBJ2-7; maybe TRBD1 (5 bases). This CDR3 has 12 amino acids. V was cut by 7 bases and J by 7 bases, with 14 bases left in between. Per germline, CDR1 MNHNS and CDR2 SASEGT. CDR3 residues: CASTGHLREQYF. CDR3 DNA sequence: TGTGCCAGCACCGGACACCTACGAGAGCAGTACTTC.

V and J are TRBV5-1 and TRBJ2-3; TRBD1 aligns across 8 bases. Germline V lookup: CDR1 SGHRS, CDR2 YFSETQ. CDR3 length equals 15 residues. Trimming removed 4 bases from V and 0 bases from J; junction bases left unmatched: 4. This CDR3 reads CASSPGQASTDTQYF. The CDR3 coding sequence is TGCGCCAGCAGCCCGGGACAGGCTAGCACAGATACGCAGTATTTT. The entire variable domain, with the rest obtained from reference TRBV5-1 and TRBJ2-3, is as follows: KAGVTQTPRYLIKTRGQQVTLSCSPISGHRSVSWYQQTPGQGLQFLFEYFSETQRNKGNFPGRFSGRQFSNSRSEMNVSTLELGDSALYLCASSPGQASTDTQYFGPGTRLTVL.

The rearrangement joins TRBV19 to TRBJ1-1, with TRBD1 as a possible D gene (6 bases). V was pared by 5 bases and J by 1 base, with 14 bases between. CDR1 and CDR2 from the germline V gene are LNHDA and SQIVND (reference sequence). The CDR3 runs to 15 residues. In DNA, the CDR3 is TGTGCCAGTAGTGGCCCGGGGGGCAAGAACACTGAAGCTTTCTTT. It specifies CASSGPGGKNTEAFF. Combining the CDR3 with reference TRBV19 and TRBJ1-1 gives the whole variable domain DGGITQSPKYLFRKEGQNVTLSCEQNLNHDAMYWYRQDPGQGLRLIYYSQIVNDFQKGDIAEGYSVSREKKESFPLTVTSAQKNPTAFYLCASSGPGGKNTEAFFGQGTRLTVV.

V is TRBV27 and J is TRBJ2-4, with 9 bases lining up with TRBD2. The CDR3 has 15 residues. Looked up from germline, CDR1 is MNHEY and CDR2 is SMNVEV (reference sequence). V lost 8 bases and J lost 6; bases outside the gene matches: 11. The CDR3 region has the DNA TGTGCCAGCGGTATAGCGGGAGCGGGCGGAAACATTCAGTACTTC. Protein sequence: CASGIAGAGGNIQYF.

The V call is TRBV21-1, the J call TRBJ1-2; no check of the table's D call, TRBD1, against the DNA was made. TRBV21-1 is a documented pseudogene. The CDR3 covers 16 residues. For the CDR3, the DNA is TGTGCCAGCAGCTTCCCGCCGGGACATTTGAACTATGGCTACACCTTC. Translation: CASSFPPGHLNYGYTF.

V usage is TRBV24-1 and J usage is TRBJ2-1; tentative D call: TRBD2 (6 bases). The CDR3 length is 15 residues. The V gene lost 2 bases and the J gene lost 9 bases, with 16 bases spanning the gap. CDR1 and CDR2 from the germline V gene are KGHDR and SFDVKD. The chain's CDR3 is CATSDSVTSSGEQFF. CDR3 coding DNA: TGTGCCACCAGTGATTCTGTGACTAGTTCCGGTGAGCAGTTCTTC.

V gene TRBV18 combines with J gene TRBJ2-7; a possible D gene is TRBD2 (6 bases). Trimming removed 4 bases from V and 2 bases from J, with 18 bases in between. CDR3 length equals 16 residues. Germline CDR1 reads KGHSH; CDR2 reads LQKENI. This CDR3 is CASSLASGTATYEQYF. CDR3 bases: TGTGCCAGCTCACTTGCATCCGGGACTGCCACCTACGAGCAGTACTTC.

There are a few counts of this clone. J is TRBJ2-7 and V is TRBV5-1; no reliable D call. Germline V gene sequence: CDR1 SGHRS, CDR2 YFSETQ. The CDR3 spans 13 residues. Trimming removed 2 bases at V and 5 bases at J, with 11 bases between. In nucleotides, the CDR3 is TGCGCCAGCAGCTTAGTCAGATTTCACGAGCAGTACTTC. It specifies CASSLVRFHEQYF. Filled out from reference TRBV5-1 and TRBJ2-7, the complete variable domain reads KAGVTQTPRYLIKTRGQQVTLSCSPISGHRSVSWYQQTPGQGLQFLFEYFSETQRNKGNFPGRFSGRQFSNSRSEMNVSTLELGDSALYLCASSLVRFHEQYFGPGTRLTVT.

V and J are TRBV24-1 and TRBJ1-2; 8 bases align to TRBD1. V lost 2 bases and J lost 7; bases outside the gene matches: 8. Germline V gene data show CDR1 as KGHDR and CDR2 as SFDVKD. This CDR3 has 15 residues. Written as DNA, the CDR3 is TGTGCCACCAGTGATTCCCTGGACAGGGTGGGTGGCTACACCTTC. Its protein product is CATSDSLDRVGGYTF.

The rearrangement links TRBV7-9 to TRBJ2-7, with 8 bases fitting TRBD2. The J segment lost 0 bases and the V segment lost 5 bases, leaving 9 bases of the junction unmatched. The CDR3 covers 16 residues. Germline V gene data show CDR1 as SEHNR and CDR2 as FQNEAQ (reference sequence). The CDR3 is CASSPRGSGSSYEQYF. The CDR3 coding sequence is TGTGCCAGCAGCCCGAGGGGGAGCGGGAGCTCCTACGAGCAGTACTTC.

The chain carries TRBV19 and TRBJ1-1; D remains unclear. Per the germline V gene, CDR1 is LNHDA and CDR2 is SQIVND (reference sequence). V dropped 8 bases and J dropped 3 bases, with 13 bases sitting between them. This CDR3 has 13 residues. The CDR3 spells CASALARDTEAFF. DNA for the CDR3: TGTGCCAGTGCCCTGGCCCGGGACACTGAAGCTTTCTTT.

In this sample, this clone turned up once. The V and J genes are TRBV28 and TRBJ2-7; D is unclear. CDR1 and CDR2 (germline): MDHEN, SYDVKM. V lost 8 bases, J lost 1 base, and 6 bases lay in between. The CDR3 loop spans 11 amino acids. The CDR3 region is CASPTSYEQYF. CDR3 sequence (DNA): TGTGCCAGCCCAACTTCCTACGAGCAGTACTTC.

The V gene is TRBV7-2, the J gene TRBJ2-3; no clear D. The CDR3 is 13 residues long. Germline loops: CDR1 SGHTA, CDR2 FQGNSA. Trimming took 0 bases from V and 4 from J, leaving 5 bases between them. This CDR3 is CASSLAQADTQYF. The CDR3 region has the DNA TGTGCCAGCAGCTTAGCGCAGGCAGATACGCAGTATTTT. Complete variable domain (other parts from reference TRBV7-2 and TRBJ2-3): GAGVSQSPSNKVTEKGKDVELRCDPISGHTALYWYRQSLGQGLEFLIYFQGNSAPDKSGLPSDRFSAERTGGSVSTLTIQRTQQEDSAVYLCASSLAQADTQYFGPGTRLTVL.